Each of the 25 T cell receptor beta chains below was sequenced from the same sample in a study of response to subunit inactivated influenza vaccine. MiXCR, applied by TCRdb to the RT-PCR reads, yields one record per CDR3 protein. The sample lists about 480,000 distinct CDR3 sequences, 10% to 15% occurring once. This specimen was PBMCs from blood, taken 40 to 50 days after vaccination. These receptors all come from a man in his fifties or sixties who received an inactivated influenza vaccine.

The sample holds many counts of this clonotype. CDR3 coding DNA: TGTGCCATCAGTGAGATTCGGGACAGGGGCCACTACGAGCAGTACTTC. Amino acid sequence: CAISEIRDRGHYEQYF. The rearrangement joins TRBV10-3 to TRBJ2-7; 10 nucleotides match TRBD1. The CDR3 contains 16 residues. Germline-derived CDR1 and CDR2 are ENHRY and SYGVKD. V was pared by 2 bases and J by 3 bases, with 7 bases of the junction left unmatched.

The chain links TRBV7-2 to TRBJ2-7; D possibly corresponds to TRBD1 (6 bases). The germline V gene has CDR1 SGHTA and CDR2 FQGNSA. V lost 1 base, J lost 4 bases, and 11 bases lay in between. The CDR3 is made up of 14 amino acids. CDR3 in amino acids: CASSLGGQIYEQYF. In DNA form, the CDR3 reads TGTGCCAGCAGCTTAGGGGGACAAATATACGAGCAGTACTTC.

This clonotype has just a few counts. V is TRBV4-1 and J is TRBJ2-3; D not resolved. The germline gives CDR1 MGHRA, CDR2 YSYEKL. The CDR3 sequence is 12 residues long. V shed 3 bases and J shed 8 bases, with 9 bases lying between them. DNA of the CDR3: TGCGCCAGCAGCCACCCCCTGTCTACGCAGTATTTT. Translated: CASSHPLSTQYF.

This clonotype was seen more than once but under ten times. This chain links TRBV20-1 with TRBJ2-1; tentatively, D is TRBD2 (5 bases). Trimming shortened V by 5 bases and J by 4 bases, and 12 bases separated the two germline ends. The CDR3 length is 13 residues. Looked up from germline, CDR1 is DFQATT and CDR2 is SNEGSKA (reference sequence). CDR3 protein: CSAGTGFYNEQFF. In nucleotides, the CDR3 is TGCAGTGCTGGCACGGGATTTTACAATGAGCAGTTCTTC.

This clonotype was picked up many times. The chain employs TRBV7-9 and TRBJ2-2; TRBD1 is a possible D gene (6 bases). V shed 5 bases and J shed 1 base, with 11 bases lying between them. The CDR3 is 15 amino acids. Looked up from germline, CDR1 is SEHNR and CDR2 is FQNEAQ (reference sequence). CDR3 protein: CASSPSDRNTGELFF. The CDR3 region has the DNA TGTGCCAGCAGCCCGTCGGACAGGAACACCGGGGAGCTGTTTTTT.

This sequence joins TRBV7-8 and TRBJ2-7; TRBD2 agrees at 7 bases. CDR3 length: 16 amino acids. Germline V lookup: CDR1 SGHVS, CDR2 FQNEAQ. With V trimmed by 0 bases and J by 2 bases, 7 bases remained unmatched. The CDR3 nucleotides read TGTGCCAGCAGCTTAGCTGGGTCTAGCGGTGCCTACGAGCAGTACTTC. It encodes CASSLAGSSGAYEQYF.

The chain's CDR3 is CSADGFTGGSTDTQYF. CDR3 coding DNA: TGCAGTGCGGATGGGTTTACAGGGGGATCCACAGATACGCAGTATTTT. This chain joins TRBV20-1 and TRBJ2-3, with 8 bases that match TRBD1. Germline CDR1 is DFQATT and CDR2 is SNEGSKA (reference sequence). The CDR3 spans 16 residues. V gave up 6 bases and J gave up 2 bases; unmatched junction bases: 13.

This clonotype was picked up a small number of times. The chain has TRBV6-1 and TRBJ2-3, with D tentatively TRBD2 (5 bases). CDR3 length: 14 amino acids. Germline CDR1 reads MNHNS; CDR2 reads SASEGT. Trimming took 5 bases from V and 6 from J, leaving 15 bases between them. CDR3 residues: CASSLRTGLDTQYF. CDR3 DNA: TGTGCCAGCAGTCTGAGGACTGGACTGGATACGCAGTATTTT.

CDR3 in amino acids: CASSYSSGPYNEQFF. The CDR3, as DNA: TGTGCCAGCAGTTACTCAAGCGGGCCGTACAATGAGCAGTTCTTC. The rearrangement uses TRBV6-5 and TRBJ2-1; D may be TRBD2 (6 bases). The germline V gene encodes CDR1 MNHEY and CDR2 SVGAGI. V lost 0 bases to trimming and J lost 4 bases, with 10 bases between them. This CDR3 is built from 15 residues.

The chain combines TRBV5-1 with TRBJ2-2; no definite D call. Germline V CDR1 and CDR2: SGHRS, YFSETQ. Trimming pared 3 bases from V and 7 bases from J, leaving 16 bases between. CDR3 length equals 15 residues. The CDR3 bases are TGCGCCAGCAGCTCAGACTCCTCGTCGGGCGGGGAGCTGTTTTTT. Translation gives CASSSDSSSGGELFF.

The chain carries TRBV4-3 and TRBJ2-7; D is perhaps TRBD1 (6 bases). Trimming removed 0 bases from V and 0 bases from J, with 12 bases in between. Germline V gives CDR1 LGHNA, CDR2 YSLEER. The CDR3 length is 16 residues. CDR3 loop: CASSQDRTGSSYEQYF. Written as DNA, the CDR3 is TGCGCCAGCAGCCAAGATCGTACAGGGAGCTCCTACGAGCAGTACTTC.

V usage is TRBV7-6 and J usage is TRBJ2-3, with a tentative D call TRBD1 (6 bases). Trimming left V 3 bases short and J 2 bases short, with 12 bases between. CDR1 and CDR2 from the germline V gene are SGHVS and FNYEAQ. This CDR3 spans 15 amino acids. CDR3 bases: TGTGCCAGCAGCTTGGGGACATTTTACACAGATACGCAGTATTTT. This encodes CASSLGTFYTDTQYF.

Many counts were recorded for this clonotype. J is TRBJ2-1 and V is TRBV28, with 13 bases identical to TRBD2. The CDR3 covers 17 residues. V was pared by 3 bases and J by 0 bases, with 2 bases of the junction left unmatched. CDR1 and CDR2 (germline): MDHEN, SYDVKM. CDR3 nucleotides: TGTGCCAGCAGTTTCACTAGCGGGAGGGCCTCCTACAATGAGCAGTTCTTC. This gives the protein CASSFTSGRASYNEQFF. Complete variable domain (other parts from reference TRBV28 and TRBJ2-1): DVKVTQSSRYLVKRTGEKVFLECVQDMDHENMFWYRQDPGLGLRLIYFSYDVKMKEKGDIPEGYSVSREKKERFSLILESASTNQTSMYLCASSFTSGRASYNEQFFGPGTRLTVL.

This clonotype was observed at least ten times. This chain links TRBV15 with TRBJ2-5; unclear D gene. The CDR3 contains 11 residues. The V and J ends lost 5 bases and 3 bases respectively, with 4 bases between them. In germline, CDR1 is LNHNV, CDR2 YYDKDF (reference sequence). The CDR3 spells CATSAKETQYF. In DNA form, the CDR3 reads TGTGCCACCAGCGCAAAAGAGACCCAGTACTTC.

The chain uses TRBV20-1 and TRBJ2-1; 10 bases align to TRBD2. The junction had 6 bases not matched to a gene; V was cut back by 6 bases and J by 4 bases. CDR3 length: 14 residues. CDR1 and CDR2 (germline): DFQATT, SNEGSKA (reference sequence). This CDR3 reads CSAILAGEYNEQFF. The CDR3 bases are TGCAGTGCCATTCTAGCGGGGGAGTACAATGAGCAGTTCTTC.

This clonotype was detected only a few times. This chain uses TRBV28 with TRBJ2-1, with D possibly matching TRBD1 (8 bases). The germline V gene has CDR1 MDHEN and CDR2 SYDVKM. Trimming pared 5 bases from V and 7 bases from J, leaving 18 bases between. The CDR3 spans 15 residues. In DNA, the CDR3 is TGTGCCAGCAGTCCCTCCCTACAGGGGGGGAATGAGCAGTTCTTC. It codes for CASSPSLQGGNEQFF.

The chain is built from TRBV18 and TRBJ1-5, with 10 bases fitting TRBD1. This CDR3 has 15 amino acids. Looked up from germline, CDR1 is KGHSH and CDR2 is LQKENI. V gave up 0 bases and J gave up 6 bases; unmatched junction bases: 2. The CDR3 sequence: CASSPPGTGVQPQHF. CDR3 coding DNA: TGTGCCAGCTCACCACCGGGGACAGGGGTTCAGCCCCAGCATTTT.

The chain is built from TRBV18 and TRBJ2-7; 10 bases line up with TRBD1. The CDR3 length is 14 residues. CDR1 and CDR2 (germline): KGHSH, LQKENI. J lost 7 bases, V lost 6 bases, and 9 bases had no gene match. The CDR3 DNA is TGTGCCAGCTCCCAAAGACAGGGGGCAAGGGAGCAGTACTTC. Translating it yields CASSQRQGAREQYF.

This clonotype was found a few times. The chain has TRBV6-5 and TRBJ2-5, with 7 bases identical to TRBD1. The CDR3 covers 16 residues. With V trimmed by 0 bases and J by 0 bases, 4 bases remained unmatched. Germline V gene sequence: CDR1 MNHEY, CDR2 SVGAGI. DNA for the CDR3: TGTGCCAGCAGTTACTCGAGGGACAGATACCAAGAGACCCAGTACTTC. The encoded protein is CASSYSRDRYQETQYF.

V gene TRBV10-3 combines with J gene TRBJ2-2; 7 nucleotides align to TRBD1. The CDR3 has 16 amino acids. J gave up 5 bases and V 0 bases, and 6 bases lay outside the gene matches. Germline lookup yields CDR1 ENHRY and CDR2 SYGVKD. The CDR3 region is CAISESFRGRTGELFF. CDR3 nucleotide sequence: TGTGCCATCAGTGAGTCGTTTAGGGGGCGGACCGGGGAGCTGTTTTTT.

J is TRBJ2-2 and V is TRBV10-3, with 10 bases lining up with TRBD1. The CDR3 consists of 15 residues. V shed 5 bases, J shed 4 bases, and the junction held 4 bases outside the gene matches. Germline values: CDR1 ENHRY, CDR2 SYGVKD. The CDR3 DNA reads TGTGCCATCAGTACCGGGACAGGGGTCACCGGGGAGCTGTTTTTT. It specifies CAISTGTGVTGELFF.

The chain is built from TRBV15 and TRBJ2-3; 10 positions match TRBD2. This CDR3 spans 16 amino acids. Germline values: CDR1 LNHNV, CDR2 YYDKDF (reference sequence). The V segment lost 8 bases and the J segment 4 bases; nucleotides outside the gene matches: 12. CDR3 nucleotide sequence: TGTGCCACCCGTTCCGGGAGCGGGAGGGCCCCAGATACGCAGTATTTT. Residues: CATRSGSGRAPDTQYF.

This rearrangement joins TRBV7-2 to TRBJ2-7; TRBD1 matches 10 bases. The CDR3 has 15 residues. Looked up from germline, CDR1 is SGHTA and CDR2 is FQGNSA. Trimming at V came to 5 bases and at J to 5 bases, leaving 9 bases not matched to a gene. Here the CDR3 reads CASSPDRGRMDEQYF. CDR3 DNA: TGTGCCAGCAGCCCCGACAGGGGGCGAATGGACGAGCAGTACTTC.

This clonotype was counted only a few times. The chain combines TRBV10-3 with TRBJ2-2; 11 nucleotides agree with TRBD2. V was pared by 10 bases and J by 0 bases, with 4 bases of the junction left unmatched. This CDR3 has 15 residues. Germline-derived CDR1 and CDR2 are ENHRY and SYGVKD. For the CDR3, the DNA is TGTGCCACCTCTAGCGGGGGGTCGAACACCGGGGAGCTGTTTTTT. Translating it yields CATSSGGSNTGELFF.

In its sample, this clonotype was seen a few times. V is TRBV7-9 and J is TRBJ2-3, with 8 bases lining up with TRBD2. The germline V gene encodes CDR1 SEHNR and CDR2 FQNEAQ (reference sequence). V was clipped by 9 bases and J by 4 bases; unmatched bases: 9. The CDR3 is 14 amino acids. The CDR3 nucleotides read TGTGCCAGTCCCTCCCGGGGGGGGGCAGATACGCAGTATTTT. Encoded protein: CASPSRGGADTQYF.